What follows is one T cell receptor (beta chain) and its context. This specimen comes from a study of blood T cell repertoires in COVID-19. Study-wide context: T cells, B-cell-depleted T cells, or PBMCs provided the cDNA or gDNA that served as material.

The ends lost 7 bases at V and 4 bases at J; junction bases unmatched: 13. This CDR3 spans 15 amino acids. Per germline, CDR1 MDHEN and CDR2 SYDVKM. Per the original methods: By means of reference gene primer amplification, nucleated cell counts were estimated. Measured with immunoSEQ multiplex PCR; TCRdb has only the in-frame clones, and not every one. V and J calls and clone size are given by that table; D and trimming were obtained from the DNA. The sample shows about 310,000 clones, approximately 90% of them seen only once. Participants spanned ages roughly 18 to 95 years and resided in 20 to 30 US areas. Resolution of symptoms, clearance, or two negative PCRs was present in recovered Cohort 3 donors.

Material for sequencing was PBMCs or T cells enriched from blood (not recorded which). The origin of this receptor is a woman in her late teens or twenties who had recovered from COVID-19. The chain uses TRBV28 and TRBJ2-7, with 7 bases matching TRBD1. Here the CDR3 DNA reads TGTGCCAGCACTCCACCGGGACAGCTAATATACGAGCAGTACTTC. Amino acids: CASTPPGQLIYEQYF.